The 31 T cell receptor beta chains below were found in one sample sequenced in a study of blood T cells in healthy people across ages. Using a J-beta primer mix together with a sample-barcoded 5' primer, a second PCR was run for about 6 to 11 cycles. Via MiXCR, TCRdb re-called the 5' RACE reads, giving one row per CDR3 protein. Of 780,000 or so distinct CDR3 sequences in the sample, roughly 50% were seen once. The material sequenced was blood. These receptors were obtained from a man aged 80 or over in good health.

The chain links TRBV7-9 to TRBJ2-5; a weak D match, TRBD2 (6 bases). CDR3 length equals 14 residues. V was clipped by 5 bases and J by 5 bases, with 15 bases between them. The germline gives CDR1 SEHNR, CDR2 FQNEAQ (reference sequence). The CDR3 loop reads CASSIAGLSETQYF. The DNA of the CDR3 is TGTGCCAGCAGCATCGCGGGGCTTTCTGAGACCCAGTACTTC.

The CDR3 protein is CSAAGYSYNEQFF. In DNA form, the CDR3 reads TGCAGCGCAGCCGGGTACTCCTACAATGAGCAGTTCTTC. The V and J genes are TRBV29-1 and TRBJ2-1; D call uncertain. The CDR3 extends over 13 amino acids. CDR1 is SQVTM and CDR2 is ANQGSEA in the germline V gene. V was trimmed by 7 bases and J by 0 bases, leaving 10 bases between them.

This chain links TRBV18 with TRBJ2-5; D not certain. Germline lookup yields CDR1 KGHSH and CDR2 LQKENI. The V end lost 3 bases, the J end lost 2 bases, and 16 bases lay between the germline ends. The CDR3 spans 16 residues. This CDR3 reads CASSPPEVAGQETQYF. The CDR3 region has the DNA TGTGCCAGCTCACCGCCCGAGGTAGCAGGACAAGAGACCCAGTACTTC.

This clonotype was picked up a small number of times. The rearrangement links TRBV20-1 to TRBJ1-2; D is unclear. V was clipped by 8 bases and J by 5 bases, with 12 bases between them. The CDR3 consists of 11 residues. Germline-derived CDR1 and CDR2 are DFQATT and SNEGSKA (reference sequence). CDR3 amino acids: CSPVPGYGYTF. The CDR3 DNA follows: TGCAGTCCCGTCCCGGGATATGGCTACACCTTC.

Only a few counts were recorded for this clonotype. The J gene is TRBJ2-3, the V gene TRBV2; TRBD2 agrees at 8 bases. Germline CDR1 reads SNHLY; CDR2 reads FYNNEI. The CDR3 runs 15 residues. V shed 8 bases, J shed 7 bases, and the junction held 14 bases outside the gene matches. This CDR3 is CASQPQREWENTQYF. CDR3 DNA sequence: TGTGCCAGCCAGCCCCAGCGGGAGTGGGAGAATACGCAGTATTTT.

The CDR3 sequence is CASTRTGGEQYF. The CDR3 coding sequence is TGTGCCAGCACCCGGACAGGGGGGGAGCAGTACTTC. The chain has TRBV12-3 or TRBV12-4 and TRBJ2-5; 10 bases are a match to TRBD1. V dropped 7 bases and J dropped 11; count of bases not matched to a gene: 7. The CDR3 extends over 12 amino acids.

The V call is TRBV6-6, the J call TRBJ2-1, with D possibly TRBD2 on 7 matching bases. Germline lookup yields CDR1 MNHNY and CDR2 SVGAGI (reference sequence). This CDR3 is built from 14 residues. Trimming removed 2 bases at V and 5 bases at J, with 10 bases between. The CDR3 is CASSYAGADNEQFF. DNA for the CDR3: TGTGCCAGCAGTTACGCGGGGGCCGACAATGAGCAGTTCTTC.

In DNA form, the CDR3 reads TGTGCCAGCAGCCAAGATAGTATAGTAGGACGCGGCTCTGGGGCCAACGTCCTGACTTTC. Its translation: CASSQDSIVGRGSGANVLTF. This chain joins TRBV4-2 and TRBJ2-6; no definite D call. The V and J ends lost 0 bases and 0 bases respectively, with 18 bases between them. In germline, CDR1 is LGHNA, CDR2 YNFKEQ. The CDR3 runs to 20 residues.

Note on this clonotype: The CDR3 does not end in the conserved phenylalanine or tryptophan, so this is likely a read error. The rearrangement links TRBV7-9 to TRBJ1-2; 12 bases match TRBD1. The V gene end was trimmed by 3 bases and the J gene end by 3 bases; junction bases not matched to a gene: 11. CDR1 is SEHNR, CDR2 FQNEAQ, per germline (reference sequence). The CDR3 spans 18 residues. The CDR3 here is CASSFGRDRGRFYYGYTS. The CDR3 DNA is TGTGCCAGCAGCTTTGGCCGGGACAGGGGGCGCTTTTACTATGGCTACACCTCC.

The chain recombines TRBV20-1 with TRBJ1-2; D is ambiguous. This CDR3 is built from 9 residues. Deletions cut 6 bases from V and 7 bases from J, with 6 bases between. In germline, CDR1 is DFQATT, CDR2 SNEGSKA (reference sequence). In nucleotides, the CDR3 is TGCAGTGCCCAAGCTGGCTACACCTTC. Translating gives CSAQAGYTF.

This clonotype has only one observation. CDR3 amino acids: CSARDRGGSRTQHF. DNA for the CDR3: TGCAGTGCTAGAGATCGGGGAGGTTCCAGAACCCAGCATTTT. The genes are TRBV20-1 and TRBJ1-5; D remains unclear. V gave up 0 bases and J gave up 11 bases, with 17 bases separating them. The CDR3 is 14 residues long. Germline loops: CDR1 DFQATT, CDR2 SNEGSKA (reference sequence).

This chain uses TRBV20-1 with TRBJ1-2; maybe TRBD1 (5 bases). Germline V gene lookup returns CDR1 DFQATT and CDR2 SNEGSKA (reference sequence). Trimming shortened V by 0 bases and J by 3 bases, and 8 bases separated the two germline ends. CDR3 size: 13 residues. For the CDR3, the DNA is TGCAGTGCTAGAGACAGGGCGGACTATGGCTACACCTTC. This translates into CSARDRADYGYTF.

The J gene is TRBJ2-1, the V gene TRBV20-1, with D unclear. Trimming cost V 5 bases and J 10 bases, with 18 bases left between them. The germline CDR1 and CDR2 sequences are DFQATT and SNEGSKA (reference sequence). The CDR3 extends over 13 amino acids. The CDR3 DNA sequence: TGCAGTGCTCCACGGACCGAGTCCTACGAGCAGTTCTTC. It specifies CSAPRTESYEQFF.

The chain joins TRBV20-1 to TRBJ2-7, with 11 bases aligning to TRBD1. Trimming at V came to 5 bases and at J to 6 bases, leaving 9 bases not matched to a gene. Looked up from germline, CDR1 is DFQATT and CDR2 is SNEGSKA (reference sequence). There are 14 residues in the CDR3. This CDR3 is CSAFPAGTGGEQYF. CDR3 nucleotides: TGCAGTGCTTTCCCGGCCGGGACAGGGGGCGAGCAGTACTTC.

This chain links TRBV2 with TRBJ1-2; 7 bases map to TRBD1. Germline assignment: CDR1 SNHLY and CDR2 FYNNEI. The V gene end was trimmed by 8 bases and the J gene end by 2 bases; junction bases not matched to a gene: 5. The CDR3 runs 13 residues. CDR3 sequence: CASPQQGNYGYTF. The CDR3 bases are TGTGCCAGCCCCCAACAGGGGAACTATGGCTACACCTTC.

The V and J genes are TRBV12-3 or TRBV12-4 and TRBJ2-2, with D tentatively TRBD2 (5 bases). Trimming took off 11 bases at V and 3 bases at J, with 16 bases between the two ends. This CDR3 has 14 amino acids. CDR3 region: CAGGPPGHTGELFF. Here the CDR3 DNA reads TGTGCCGGCGGGCCGCCAGGCCACACCGGGGAGCTGTTTTTT.

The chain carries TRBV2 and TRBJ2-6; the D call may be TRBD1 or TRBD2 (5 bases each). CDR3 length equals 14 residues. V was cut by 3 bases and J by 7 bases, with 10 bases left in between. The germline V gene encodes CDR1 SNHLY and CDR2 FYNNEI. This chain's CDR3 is CASSEGVPANVLTF. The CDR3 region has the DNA TGTGCCAGCAGTGAGGGGGTCCCAGCCAACGTCCTGACTTTC.

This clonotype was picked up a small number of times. The CDR3 DNA reads TGTGCCAGCAGCGTAGGACAGTTCTCCTACGAGCAGTACTTC. Its translation: CASSVGQFSYEQYF. This chain connects TRBV9 to TRBJ2-7, with a tentative D call TRBD1 (5 bases). Per the germline V gene, CDR1 is SGDLS and CDR2 is YYNGEE. There are 14 residues in the CDR3. V was shortened by 0 bases and J by 0 bases, with 7 bases between the two germline ends.

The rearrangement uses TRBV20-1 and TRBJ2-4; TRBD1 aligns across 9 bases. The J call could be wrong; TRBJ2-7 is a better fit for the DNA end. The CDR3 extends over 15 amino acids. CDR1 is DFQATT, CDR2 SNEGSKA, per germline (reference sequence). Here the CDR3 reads CSARSPGQGPYEQYF. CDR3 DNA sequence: TGCAGTGCTAGGAGTCCGGGACAGGGACCCTACGAGCAGTACTTC.

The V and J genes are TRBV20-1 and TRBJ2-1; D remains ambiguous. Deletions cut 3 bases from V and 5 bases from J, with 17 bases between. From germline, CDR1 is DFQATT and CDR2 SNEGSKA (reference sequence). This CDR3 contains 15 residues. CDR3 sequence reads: CSASQPLRQDNEQFF. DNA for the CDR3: TGCAGTGCTAGCCAGCCTTTGCGGCAAGACAATGAGCAGTTCTTC.

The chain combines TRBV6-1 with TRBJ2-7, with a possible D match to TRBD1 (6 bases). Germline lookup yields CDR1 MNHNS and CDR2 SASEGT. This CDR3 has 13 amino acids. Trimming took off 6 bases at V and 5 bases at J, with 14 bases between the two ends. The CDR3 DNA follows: TGTGCCAGCAGGGCCAGGGGAAGCGACGAGCAGTACTTC. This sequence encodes CASRARGSDEQYF.

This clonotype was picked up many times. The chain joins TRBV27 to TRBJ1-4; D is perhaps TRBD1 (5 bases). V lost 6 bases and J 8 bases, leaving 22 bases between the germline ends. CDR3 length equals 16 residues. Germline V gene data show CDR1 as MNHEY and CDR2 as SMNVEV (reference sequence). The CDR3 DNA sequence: TGTGCCAGCAGCGAAATGGTATCAGGGCGAGAGGAAAAACTGTTTTTT. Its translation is CASSEMVSGREEKLFF. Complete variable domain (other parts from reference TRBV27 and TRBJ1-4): EAQVTQNPRYLITVTGKKLTVTCSQNMNHEYMSWYRQDPGLGLRQIYYSMNVEVTDKGDVPEGYKVSRKEKRNFPLILESPSPNQTSLYFCASSEMVSGREEKLFFGSGTQLSVL.

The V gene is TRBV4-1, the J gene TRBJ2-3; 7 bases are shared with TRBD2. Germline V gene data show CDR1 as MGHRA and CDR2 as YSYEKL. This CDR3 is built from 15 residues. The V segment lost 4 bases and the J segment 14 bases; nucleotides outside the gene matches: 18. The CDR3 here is CASSLSSGEHRYAYF. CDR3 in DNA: TGCGCCAGCAGCCTTTCTAGCGGAGAGCACAGATACGCGTATTTT.

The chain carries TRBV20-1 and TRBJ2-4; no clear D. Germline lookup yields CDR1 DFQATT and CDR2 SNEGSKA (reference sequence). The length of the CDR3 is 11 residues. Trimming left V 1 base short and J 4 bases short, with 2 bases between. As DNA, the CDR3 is TGCAGTGCTAGAGCTAAAAACATTCAGTACTTC. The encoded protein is CSARAKNIQYF.

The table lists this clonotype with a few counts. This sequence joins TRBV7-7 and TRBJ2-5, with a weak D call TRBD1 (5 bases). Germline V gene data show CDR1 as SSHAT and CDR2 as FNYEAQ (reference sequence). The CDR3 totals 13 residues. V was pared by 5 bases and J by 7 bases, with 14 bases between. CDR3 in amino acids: CASSRVSQGTQYF. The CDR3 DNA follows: TGTGCCAGCAGCCGAGTTAGCCAGGGGACCCAGTACTTC.

The CDR3 DNA follows: TGTGCCACCGATGGGACAGGGCAAGAGACCCAGTACTTC. Translated, it gives CATDGTGQETQYF. The chain links TRBV6-1 to TRBJ2-4, with 9 bases fitting TRBD1. TRBJ2-5 explains the end of the DNA better; the J call may be wrong. The V gene's germline CDR1 is MNHNS and CDR2 SASEGT. The CDR3 covers 13 residues.

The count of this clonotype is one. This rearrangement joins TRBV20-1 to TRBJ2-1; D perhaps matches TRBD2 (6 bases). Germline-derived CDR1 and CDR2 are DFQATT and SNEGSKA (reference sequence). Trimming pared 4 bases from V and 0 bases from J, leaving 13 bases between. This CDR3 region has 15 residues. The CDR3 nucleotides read TGCAGTGCTAAGACTAGGGTGAGCTCCTACAATGAGCAGTTCTTC. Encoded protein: CSAKTRVSSYNEQFF.

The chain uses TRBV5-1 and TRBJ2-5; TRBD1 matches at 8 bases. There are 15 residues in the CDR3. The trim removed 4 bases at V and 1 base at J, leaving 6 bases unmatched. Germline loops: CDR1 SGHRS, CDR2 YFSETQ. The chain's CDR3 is CASSPDRAVQETQYF. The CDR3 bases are TGCGCCAGCAGCCCGGACAGGGCTGTCCAAGAGACCCAGTACTTC.

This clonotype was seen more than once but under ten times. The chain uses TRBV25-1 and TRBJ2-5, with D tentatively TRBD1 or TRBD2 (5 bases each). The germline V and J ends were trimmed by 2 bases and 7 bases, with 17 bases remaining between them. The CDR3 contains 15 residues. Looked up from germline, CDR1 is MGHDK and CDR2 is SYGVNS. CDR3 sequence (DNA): TGTGCCAGCAGTGAAAGGGGTCAGGCTCGGGGGACCCAGTACTTC. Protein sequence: CASSERGQARGTQYF.

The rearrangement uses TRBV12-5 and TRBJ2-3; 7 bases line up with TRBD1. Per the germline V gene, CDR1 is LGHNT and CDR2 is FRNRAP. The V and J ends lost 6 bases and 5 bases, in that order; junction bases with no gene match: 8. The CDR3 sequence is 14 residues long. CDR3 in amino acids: CASGLGQEVDTQYF. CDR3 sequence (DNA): TGTGCTAGTGGCCTTGGACAGGAGGTAGATACGCAGTATTTT.

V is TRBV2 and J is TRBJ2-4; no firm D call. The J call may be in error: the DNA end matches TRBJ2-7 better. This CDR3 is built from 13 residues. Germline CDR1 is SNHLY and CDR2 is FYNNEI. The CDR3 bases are TGTGCCAGCCTTTCGGTCAGCTCCTACGAGCAGTACTTC. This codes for CASLSVSSYEQYF.